These T cell receptor beta chains were read from a single sample in a study of CD8+CD57+ T cells in acquired aplastic anemia. MiXCR, applied by TCRdb to the reads, yields one record per CDR3 protein. The sample has 160,000 or so distinct CDR3 sequences; around half are singletons. The sequenced sample was sorted CD4+, CD8+, or CD8+CD57+ T cells (not recorded which) from PBMCs. These TCRs come from a human donor with aplastic anemia. CDR3s include the opening cysteine and the closing phenylalanine or tryptophan. Fields, in order: CDR3 DNA, CDR3 protein, clone size, V gene, D gene, J gene. The D gene is left open where the match is weak. Size values are once, few and many counts, or a class for expanded clones, and some rows have none.

CDR3 DNA: TGCAGCGTTGAAGAACTAGGGACAGAGGAGCTTCTCCATGGCTACACCTTC
CDR3 protein: CSVEELGTEELLHGYTF
clone size: NA
V gene: TRBV29-1
D gene: TRBD1
J gene: TRBJ1-2

CDR3 DNA: TGCGCCAGCAGCTGGGGTGTTGAGAACACTGAAGCTTTCTTT
CDR3 protein: CASSWGVENTEAFF
clone size: once
V gene: TRBV5-1
D gene: NA
J gene: TRBJ1-1

CDR3 DNA: TGTGCCAGCAGTTACACGGGGGCAGTCAACACCGGGGAGCTGTTTTTT
CDR3 protein: CASSYTGAVNTGELFF
clone size: many
V gene: TRBV6-2/TRBV6-3
D gene: NA
J gene: TRBJ2-2

CDR3 DNA: TGTGCCACCAGCAGAGGTGGCATGGGGCGAAGGGCTTCTTCGGACGAGCAGTACTTC
CDR3 protein: CATSRGGMGRRASSDEQYF
clone size: NA
V gene: TRBV15
D gene: NA
J gene: TRBJ2-7

CDR3 DNA: TGTGCCACCAGCAGAGGACAGGGAGGCTACGAGCAGTACTTC
CDR3 protein: CATSRGQGGYEQYF
clone size: NA
V gene: TRBV15
D gene: NA
J gene: TRBJ2-7

CDR3 DNA: TGTGCCATCAGTGAGTTACAGGGTGCGAATTCTAACGAGCAGTACTTC
CDR3 protein: CAISELQGANSNEQYF
clone size: NA
V gene: TRBV10-3
D gene: NA
J gene: TRBJ2-7

CDR3 DNA: TGTGCCACCAGCAGAGATTCTTCCGGGGTTACCTACGAGCAGTACTTC
CDR3 protein: CATSRDSSGVTYEQYF
clone size: once
V gene: TRBV15
D gene: NA
J gene: TRBJ2-7

CDR3 DNA: TGTGCCAGCAGTTACAGTTTAAAAACTGGAAACACCATATATTTT
CDR3 protein: CASSYSLKTGNTIYF
clone size: NA
V gene: TRBV2
D gene: NA
J gene: TRBJ1-3

CDR3 DNA: TGTGCCAGCAGTTACTCCCTGCTGAGCCCGGCCGGGACAGGGAACACTGAAGCTTTCTTT
CDR3 protein: CASSYSLLSPAGTGNTEAFF
clone size: NA
V gene: TRBV6-2/TRBV6-3
D gene: TRBD1
J gene: TRBJ1-1

CDR3 DNA: TGCGCCACCACGGTCAGGACAGGGATTAGCGATCAGCCCCAGCATTTT
CDR3 protein: CATTVRTGISDQPQHF
clone size: NA
V gene: TRBV10-2
D gene: TRBD1
J gene: TRBJ1-5

CDR3 DNA: TGTGCCAGTAGTGATGCCCGTCGGACAACTAATGAAAAACTGTTTTTT
CDR3 protein: CASSDARRTTNEKLFF
clone size: many
V gene: TRBV19
D gene: NA
J gene: TRBJ1-4

CDR3 DNA: TGTGCCATCAGTCAGACAGGGGGAAACGAAAAACTGTTTTTT
CDR3 protein: CAISQTGGNEKLFF
clone size: NA
V gene: TRBV10-3
D gene: TRBD1
J gene: TRBJ1-4

CDR3 DNA: TGTGCCAGCAGCTTCCCCGGGAATCAGCCCCAGCATTTT
CDR3 protein: CASSFPGNQPQHF
clone size: NA
V gene: TRBV7-3
D gene: NA
J gene: TRBJ1-5

CDR3 DNA: TGCAGTGCTAGGGATGGACTAGCGGGAGACTCAGATACGCAGTATTTT
CDR3 protein: CSARDGLAGDSDTQYF
clone size: once
V gene: TRBV20-1
D gene: TRBD2
J gene: TRBJ2-3

CDR3 DNA: TGTGCCAGTAGTTCAACGACTAGCTTCCTCTACAATGAGCAGTTCTTC
CDR3 protein: CASSSTTSFLYNEQFF
clone size: NA
V gene: TRBV19
D gene: TRBD2
J gene: TRBJ2-1

CDR3 DNA: TGTGCCAGCAGTTTTTCGACGGGAGGTTCGCCTGAAGCTTTCTTT
CDR3 protein: CASSFSTGGSPEAFF
clone size: few
V gene: TRBV12-3/TRBV12-4
D gene: NA
J gene: TRBJ1-1

CDR3 DNA: TGTGCCATCAGTAAACAGACGAACACTGAAGCTTTCTTT
CDR3 protein: CAISKQTNTEAFF
clone size: many
V gene: TRBV10-3
D gene: NA
J gene: TRBJ1-1

CDR3 DNA: TGTGCCAGCAGCTCACAGGTGGAGGGGGCAAAAAGGAACACTGAAGCTTTCTTT
CDR3 protein: CASSSQVEGAKRNTEAFF
clone size: many
V gene: TRBV7-8
D gene: TRBD1
J gene: TRBJ1-1

CDR3 DNA: TGTGCCAGCAGCCCCACAGGGGCGAGCACCGGGGAGCTGTTTTTT
CDR3 protein: CASSPTGASTGELFF
clone size: many
V gene: TRBV7-6
D gene: TRBD1
J gene: TRBJ2-2

CDR3 DNA: TGTGCCATCAGCCAGGGACAGGGGGCAGCTGAAGCTTTCTTT
CDR3 protein: CAISQGQGAAEAFF
clone size: NA
V gene: TRBV10-3
D gene: TRBD1
J gene: TRBJ1-1

CDR3 DNA: TGTGCCAGCAGCTTACATAACGAGCCGTACGAGCAGTACTTC
CDR3 protein: CASSLHNEPYEQYF
clone size: NA
V gene: TRBV7-9
D gene: NA
J gene: TRBJ2-7

CDR3 DNA: TGTGCCAGTAGGACGGGCAGGGATCATGGCTACACCTTC
CDR3 protein: CASRTGRDHGYTF
clone size: NA
V gene: TRBV19
D gene: NA
J gene: TRBJ1-2